A selection of T cell receptor beta chains follows, all from one sample in a study of blood T cells in healthy people across ages. TCRdb reprocessed the 5' RACE reads via MiXCR and lists one record per CDR3 protein. The table has approximately 960,000 distinct CDR3 sequences, roughly 28% seen once. The data were also submitted as part of a second study, on T cells of mothers and their children.

The sequenced sample was blood. The receptors come from a middle-aged woman in good health. CDR3s include the opening cysteine and the closing phenylalanine or tryptophan. The D gene is left open where the match is weak. The size field is filled for only some rows; it gives once, few, many or a size class.

once	TRBJ1-4	TRBV6-5	-	TGTGCCAGCAGCACAGCTATTTCCTCAACTAGTGAAAAACTGTTTTTT	CASSTAISSTSEKLFF
-	TRBJ1-1	TRBV4-1	-	TGCGCCAGCAGCCAAGATGAGCTCATGAACGCTGAAGCTTTCTTT	CASSQDELMNAEAFF
few	TRBJ2-2	TRBV29-1	TRBD1	TGCAGCGGGACAGGGGCAGGGGGGCTCGGCACCGGGGAGCTGTTTTTT	CSGTGAGGLGTGELFF
few	TRBJ2-5	TRBV5-1	-	TGCGCCAGCAGCCCAGATGGAAGGGGTTTCGTAGGCCGGGTGACCCAGTACTTC	CASSPDGRGFVGRVTQYF
-	TRBJ1-6	TRBV7-2	-	TGTGCCGGCAGCTTAGAGGGCCAGGGTGGTGGTTCACCCCTCCACTTT	CAGSLEGQGGGSPLHF
few	TRBJ2-2	TRBV20-1	-	TGCAGTGCTAGTATGGACAGACTGAACACCGGGGAGCTGTTTTTT	CSASMDRLNTGELFF
many	TRBJ1-2	TRBV6-5	-	TGTGCCAGCAGTTACTCCGCCGGCATCTATGGCTACACCTTC	CASSYSAGIYGYTF
-	TRBJ2-1	TRBV28	-	TGTGCCAGCAGTTTATTCTATCGGGCGGGTAGTGAGCAGTTCTTC	CASSLFYRAGSEQFF
-	TRBJ2-3	TRBV2	TRBD2	TGTGCCAGCAGTGAGGCTAGCGGACTCACAGATACGCAGTATTTT	CASSEASGLTDTQYF
many	TRBJ2-3	TRBV15	-	TGTGCCACCAGCAGGCGCATGGGAAGCGGATTCACAGATACGCAGTATTTT	CATSRRMGSGFTDTQYF
once	TRBJ1-1	TRBV18	-	TGTGCCAGCTCACCCGTGGGAGGTCTGAACACTGAAGCTTTCTTT	CASSPVGGLNTEAFF
-	TRBJ2-1	TRBV5-6	-	TGTGCCAGCAGCAAGGGGGGCCGTGAGCAGTTCTTC	CASSKGGREQFF
many	TRBJ2-1	TRBV27	TRBD2	TGTGCCAGCACTCCGGGGACTAGCGGGGGTTCCTACAATGAGCAGTTCTTC	CASTPGTSGGSYNEQFF
-	TRBJ2-2	TRBV3-1	TRBD2	TGTGCCAGCAGCGCTAGCGGGGGTGTTAACACCGGGGAGCTGTTTTTT	CASSASGGVNTGELFF
few	TRBJ1-6	TRBV5-1	-	TGCGCCAGCAGCTTGACCCCCCGAACGTACTCCTATAATTCACCCCTCCACTTT	CASSLTPRTYSYNSPLHF
few	TRBJ2-5	TRBV30	TRBD1	TGTGCCTGGAGTGTTCGACAGGGGAATCAAGAGACCCGGTACTTC	CAWSVRQGNQETRYF
many	TRBJ2-1	TRBV29-1	TRBD1	TGCAGCGCAGGGGGCATACTCTACAATGAGCAGTTCTTC	CSAGGILYNEQFF
few	TRBJ2-1	TRBV5-1	TRBD1	TGCGCCAGCAGCGAAAGGACAGGGGCCTACAATGAGCAGTTCTTC	CASSERTGAYNEQFF
few	TRBJ1-3	TRBV7-6	-	TGTGCCAGCAGCTTAGCCGCAGGGGCCTCTGGAAACACCATATATTTT	CASSLAAGASGNTIYF
many	TRBJ2-7	TRBV12-3/TRBV12-4	TRBD1	TGTGCCAGCAGTTCATCCCTCGGGACAGGGGGCAACGAGCAGTACTTC	CASSSSLGTGGNEQYF
many	TRBJ1-6	TRBV27	TRBD1	TGTGCCAGCGGTATGACAGGGACATGGAATTCACCCCTCCACTTT	CASGMTGTWNSPLHF
few	TRBJ2-7	TRBV20-1	-	TGCAGTGCCGTTAGCCGTCACCTCTCCTACGAGCAGTACTTC	CSAVSRHLSYEQYF
few	TRBJ1-4	TRBV28	TRBD1	TGTGCCAGCAGCTCGGGACAGGGGGGTTTCAATGTCGATGAAAAACTGTTTTTT	CASSSGQGGFNVDEKLFF
-	TRBJ1-5	TRBV7-9	-	TGTGCCAGCAGCCGGGACAATGGTCAGCCCCAGCATTTT	CASSRDNGQPQHF
many	TRBJ2-3	TRBV15	TRBD1	TGTGCCACCAGCAGAGATCCGGGACAGGGGGCAGATACGCAGTATTTT	CATSRDPGQGADTQYF
-	TRBJ2-7	TRBV28	TRBD1	TGTGCCAGCAGTTTGGACAGGGTCCTCTACGAGCAGTACTTC	CASSLDRVLYEQYF
few	TRBJ2-1	TRBV20-1	TRBD1	TGCAGTGAGCGACAGGGTGGCGGCAATGAGCAGTTCTTC	CSERQGGGNEQFF
many	TRBJ2-7	TRBV4-1	-	TGCGCCAGCAGCCAAGTTCCCCTGGGGCAGCTAGACTCCTACGAGCAGTACTTC	CASSQVPLGQLDSYEQYF